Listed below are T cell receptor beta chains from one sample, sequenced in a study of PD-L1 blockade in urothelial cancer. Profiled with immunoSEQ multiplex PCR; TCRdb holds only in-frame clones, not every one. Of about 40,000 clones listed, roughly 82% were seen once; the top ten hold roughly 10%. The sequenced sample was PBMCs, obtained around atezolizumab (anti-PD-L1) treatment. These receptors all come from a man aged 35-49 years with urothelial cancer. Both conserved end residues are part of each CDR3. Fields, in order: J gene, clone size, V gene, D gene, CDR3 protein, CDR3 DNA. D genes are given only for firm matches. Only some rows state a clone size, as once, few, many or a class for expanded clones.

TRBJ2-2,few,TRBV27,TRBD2,CASRREGRFGELFF,TGTGCCAGCAGGCGGGAGGGCCGTTTCGGGGAGCTGTTTTTT
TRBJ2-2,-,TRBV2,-,CASSEIPAEEGGELFF,TGTGCCAGCAGTGAAATCCCTGCCGAAGAGGGCGGGGAGCTGTTTTTT
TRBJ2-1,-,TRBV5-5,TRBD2,CASSLRTGLAGRNEQFF,TGTGCCAGCAGCTTGCGGACCGGACTAGCGGGAAGGAATGAGCAGTTCTTC
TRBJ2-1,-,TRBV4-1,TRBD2,CASSPWTSGRGNNEQFF,TGCGCCAGCAGCCCCTGGACTAGCGGGAGAGGGAACAATGAGCAGTTCTTC
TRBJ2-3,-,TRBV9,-,CASSVALGGATDTQYF,TGTGCCAGCAGCGTAGCTTTAGGGGGGGCCACAGATACGCAGTATTTT
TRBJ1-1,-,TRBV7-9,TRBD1,CASSRALTDRSFNTEAFF,TGTGCCAGCAGCCGGGCCCTAACGGACAGGTCCTTTAACACTGAAGCTTTCTTT
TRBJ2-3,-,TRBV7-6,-,CASSLSAGLNGDTQYF,TGTGCCAGCAGCTTGTCGGCGGGTCTGAATGGAGATACGCAGTATTTT
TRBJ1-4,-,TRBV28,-,CASRKVGPLFF,TGTGCCAGCAGAAAAGTTGGGCCACTGTTTTTT
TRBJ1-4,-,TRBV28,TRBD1,CASSRRQGREKLFF,TGTGCCAGCAGTCGAAGACAGGGGAGAGAAAAACTGTTTTTT
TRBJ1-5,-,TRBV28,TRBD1,CATWDSLGNQPQHF,TGTGCCACCTGGGACAGCCTGGGGAATCAGCCCCAGCATTTT
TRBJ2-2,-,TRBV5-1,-,CASSLAGIGELFF,TGCGCCAGCAGCTTGGCCGGGATCGGGGAGCTGTTTTTT
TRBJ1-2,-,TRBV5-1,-,CASSLATVNYGYTF,TGCGCCAGCAGCTTGGCGACAGTTAACTATGGCTACACCTTC
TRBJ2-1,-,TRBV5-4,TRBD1,CASSRGGPVYNEQFF,TGTGCCAGCAGCCGAGGGGGCCCGGTATACAATGAGCAGTTCTTC
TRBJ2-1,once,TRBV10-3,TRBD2,CAIMAGASGLKGNEQFF,TGTGCCATCATGGCCGGGGCTAGCGGGCTAAAGGGCAATGAGCAGTTCTTC
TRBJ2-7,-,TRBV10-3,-,CAISAYLGGSYEQYF,TGTGCCATCAGTGCTTATTTAGGGGGCTCCTACGAGCAGTACTTC
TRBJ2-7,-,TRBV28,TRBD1,CASSGTAYEQYF,TGTGCCAGCTCCGGGACAGCCTACGAGCAGTACTTC
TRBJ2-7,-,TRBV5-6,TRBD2,CASILRRETYEQYF,TGTGCCAGCATCCTAAGGCGGGAGACCTACGAGCAGTACTTC
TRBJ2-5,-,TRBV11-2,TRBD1,CASSTRQGVYGETQYF,TGTGCCAGCAGCACCCGACAGGGGGTCTACGGAGAGACCCAGTACTTC
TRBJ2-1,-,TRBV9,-,CASSVLSMYNEQFF,TGTGCCAGCAGCGTACTTAGTATGTACAATGAGCAGTTCTTC
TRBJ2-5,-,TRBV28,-,CASSFLTSLETQYF,TGTGCCAGCAGTTTCCTGACTAGTTTGGAGACCCAGTACTTC
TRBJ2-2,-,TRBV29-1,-,CSVETSSAGGELFF,TGCAGCGTTGAAACCTCCAGCGCGGGCGGGGAGCTGTTTTTT
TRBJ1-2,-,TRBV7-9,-,CASSLDGRGPRGYTF,TGTGCCAGCAGCTTAGACGGGCGGGGGCCCCGTGGCTACACCTTC
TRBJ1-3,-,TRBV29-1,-,CSVGGGTTGNTIYF,TGCAGCGTTGGGGGGGGGACAACTGGAAACACCATATATTTT
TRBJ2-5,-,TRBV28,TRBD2,CASSSGTSGSLRETQYF,TGTGCCAGCAGTTCCGGGACTAGCGGGAGTTTGCGAGAGACCCAGTACTTC
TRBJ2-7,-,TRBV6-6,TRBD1,CASSLPAGQAEQYF,TGTGCCAGCAGTCTACCCGCTGGACAGGCGGAGCAGTACTTC
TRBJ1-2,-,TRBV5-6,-,CASSPDFGVFGYTF,TGTGCCAGCAGCCCGGACTTTGGGGTCTTCGGCTACACCTTC
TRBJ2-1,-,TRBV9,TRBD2,CASGTTSGAYNEQFF,TGTGCCAGCGGGACTACTAGCGGTGCCTACAATGAGCAGTTCTTC
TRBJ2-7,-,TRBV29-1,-,CSTIPRTASSYEQYF,TGCAGCACTATCCCTCGGACAGCGAGCTCCTACGAGCAGTACTTC
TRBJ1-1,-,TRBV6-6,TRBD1,CATGTGVGDTEAFF,TGTGCCACCGGGACAGGGGTCGGGGACACTGAAGCTTTCTTT
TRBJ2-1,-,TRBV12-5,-,CASGSPGNEQFF,TGTGCTAGTGGTTCCCCAGGCAATGAGCAGTTCTTC
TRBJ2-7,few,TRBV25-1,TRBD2,CASRTSGRAGEQYF,TGTGCCAGCCGGACTAGCGGGAGGGCAGGGGAGCAGTACTTC
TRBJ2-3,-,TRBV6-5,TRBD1,CASSSGQGSTDTQYF,TGTGCCAGCAGCTCCGGACAGGGCAGCACAGATACGCAGTATTTT